This T cell receptor beta chain was sequenced in a study of beta chain features in type 1 diabetes. Overall study results and limits: Shortening that was moderate but significant affected the TCRB CDR3s of Type 1 diabetes patients in all four CD4+ subsets.

Sequenced material consisted of expressed TCRB transcripts (all of the isolated RNA was reverse transcribed). TCRdb's table, derived via immunoSEQ multiplex PCR, lists solely in-frame clones and lacks some. The data hold approximately 730,000 clones, with 10% to 15% observed a single time. With regard to this clone: Its antigen is still unknown.

V lost 0 bases to trimming and J lost 4 bases, with 16 bases between them. Germline CDR1 is SGHVS and CDR2 is FQNEAQ. The CDR3 covers 17 residues. The receptor comes from a man between 18 and 29 years old with type 1 diabetes. What was sequenced was naive CD4+ T cells from blood. This chain connects TRBV7-8 to TRBJ1-5; D is undetermined. The CDR3 here is CASSLASLMVQNQPQHF. In DNA, the CDR3 is TGTGCCAGCAGCTTAGCGTCCCTCATGGTTCAAAATCAGCCCCAGCATTTT.